A selection of T cell receptor beta chains follows, all from one sample in a study of blood T cell repertoires in COVID-19. Generated by immunoSEQ multiplex PCR, the TCRdb table keeps only in-frame clones and is missing some. The sample carries some 160,000 clones, 70% to 90% recorded once. Material for sequencing was peripheral blood. The receptors derive from a woman in her seventies with acute or convalescent COVID-19. The CDR3 runs from the conserved cysteine through the conserved F or W. The D gene is left open where the match is weak. The size of a clone is reported for some rows only, either as once, few or many, or as a class for expanded clones.

size	D	V	J	DNA	CDR3
NA	TRBD1	TRBV19	TRBJ1-5	TGTGCCAGTAGTAACAGGGGCAGGGTCGGTGGCAATCAGCCCCAGCATTTT	CASSNRGRVGGNQPQHF
NA	TRBD1	TRBV9	TRBJ2-1	TGTGCCAGCAGCGCACCTACAGGGGCCTCCTACAATGAGCAGTTCTTC	CASSAPTGASYNEQFF
NA	TRBD1	TRBV19	TRBJ1-5	TGTGCCAGTGGTGATGACAGGGTCAGCAATCAGCCCCAGCATTTT	CASGDDRVSNQPQHF
NA	NA	TRBV7-2	TRBJ2-1	TGTGCCAGCAGCTTGGGGCAGGGGCCCTACAATGAGCAGTTCTTC	CASSLGQGPYNEQFF
NA	TRBD1	TRBV2	TRBJ1-3	TGTGCCAGCAGCCCGGACAGGGGTGCTGGAAACACCATATATTTT	CASSPDRGAGNTIYF
NA	NA	TRBV30	TRBJ1-2	TGTGCCTGGAGTGTACGTATCGGGGAGCATGGCTACACCTTC	CAWSVRIGEHGYTF
NA	TRBD1	TRBV15	TRBJ1-6	TGTGCCACCAGCAGAGGCGGGACAGGGTCGAGCACCCTCCACTTT	CATSRGGTGSSTLHF
NA	TRBD1	TRBV2	TRBJ2-7	TGTGCCAGCACCCTTGGGATGGGACAGGGGATCCACGAGCAGTACTTC	CASTLGMGQGIHEQYF
NA	TRBD1	TRBV6-2/TRBV6-3	TRBJ2-5	TGTGCCAGCAGTTACTCACCGGGACAGGGTCCCCAGCTGACCCAGTACTTC	CASSYSPGQGPQLTQYF
NA	NA	TRBV15	TRBJ1-5	TGTGCCACCAGCAGAGACAGGGTAACGCAATCAGCCCAGCATTTT	CATSRDRVTQSAQHF
NA	NA	TRBV14	TRBJ2-2	TGTGCCAGCAGCCAAGATCGAGGTGGCGGCGGGGAGCTGTTTTTT	CASSQDRGGGGELFF
NA	NA	TRBV12-3/TRBV12-4	TRBJ2-7	TGTGCCAGCAGGTCGACAGGCTCCTACGAGCAGTACTTC	CASRSTGSYEQYF
NA	NA	TRBV30	TRBJ2-3	TGTGCCTGGACTAGCACAGATACGCAGTATTTT	CAWTSTDTQYF
NA	NA	TRBV11-2	TRBJ1-1	TGTGCCAGCAGCCTCGAGCCTAACACTGAAGCTTTCTTT	CASSLEPNTEAFF
NA	TRBD1	TRBV5-1	TRBJ1-1	TGCGCCAGCAGCTTCGGGACAGGCCGCACTGAAGCTTTCTTT	CASSFGTGRTEAFF
NA	TRBD2	TRBV7-2	TRBJ2-1	TGTGCCAGCAGCTTTACTAGCGTAGGTGAGCAGTTCTTC	CASSFTSVGEQFF
NA	TRBD1	TRBV27	TRBJ1-4	TGTGCCACCCAGGACAGGCGGAACGAAAAACTGTTTTTT	CATQDRRNEKLFF
once	TRBD2	TRBV5-1	TRBJ2-1	TGCGCCAGCAGCCTTTTAGCGGGGGAAAGCTACAATGAGCAGTTCTTC	CASSLLAGESYNEQFF
NA	NA	TRBV4-2	TRBJ1-5	TGTGCCAGCAGCCAAGATGGGCAGTCAAATCAGCCCCAGCATTTT	CASSQDGQSNQPQHF
NA	NA	TRBV27	TRBJ1-2	TGTGCCAGCACCTCTGCGGGGGCGGGCTATGGCTACACCTTC	CASTSAGAGYGYTF
NA	NA	TRBV6-5	TRBJ2-7	TGTGCCAGCAGACCCCCGGGACTCGACTACGAGCAGTACTTC	CASRPPGLDYEQYF
NA	TRBD1	TRBV19	TRBJ1-1	TGTGCCAGTAGTATTTTTTCGGGACAGGAAGCTTTCTTT	CASSIFSGQEAFF
NA	NA	TRBV28	TRBJ2-7	TGTGCCAGCAGTTTAAGGGGCTACGAGCAGTACTTC	CASSLRGYEQYF
NA	NA	TRBV6-5	TRBJ1-1	TGTGCCAGCAGACGACAGAACACTGAAGCTTTCTTT	CASRRQNTEAFF
NA	NA	TRBV20-1	TRBJ2-5	TGCAGTGCTAGTCGTTATACACAAGAGACCCAGTACTTC	CSASRYTQETQYF
NA	NA	TRBV2	TRBJ1-4	TGTGCCACTCAAGCCGGGACAACTAATGAAAAACTGTTTTTT	CATQAGTTNEKLFF
once	NA	TRBV20-1	TRBJ2-7	TGCAGTGCTAGTCGTCCCTCGTCCTACGAGCAGTACTTC	CSASRPSSYEQYF
NA	TRBD1	TRBV29-1	TRBJ1-2	TGCAGCGTCCCCAACTTCAGACAGGGGGTAGGCTATGGCTACACCTTC	CSVPNFRQGVGYGYTF
NA	TRBD2	TRBV7-2	TRBJ2-5	TGTGCCAGCAGCAGCAGACTAGCTAGTGAGACCCAGTACTTC	CASSSRLASETQYF
NA	TRBD2	TRBV10-3	TRBJ2-3	TGTGCCATCAGACTAGCGGGGGGGTCCACAGATACGCAGTATTTT	CAIRLAGGSTDTQYF
once	TRBD2	TRBV6-2/TRBV6-3	TRBJ2-1	TGTGCCAGCAGCCCCTGGGCGGGAGTGGAGGATGAGCAGTTCTTC	CASSPWAGVEDEQFF
NA	TRBD2	TRBV20-1	TRBJ2-3	TGCAGTGCTAGTTTCGCTAGCGGGGTTGGTTACGCAGATACGCAGTATTTT	CSASFASGVGYADTQYF